This T cell receptor (beta chain) originates from a study of blood T cell repertoires in COVID-19. The wider study: The origin of the acute and convalescent COVID-19 samples was the United States, Italy and Spain.

Sequencing was performed with immunoSEQ multiplex PCR; in TCRdb, only in-frame clones are kept and a portion is missing. The sample shows about 140,000 clones, 77% of them seen only once. The CDR3 is 14 residues long. From germline, CDR1 is MNHNY and CDR2 SVGAGI (reference sequence). The V gene lost 10 bases and the J gene lost 3 bases, with 19 bases spanning the gap. The receptor's source is a woman between 45 and 60 years old with active or convalescent COVID-19. Sequenced: peripheral blood. The chain links TRBV6-6 to TRBJ2-7; D may be TRBD2 (7 bases). The CDR3 DNA sequence: TGTGCCACCCGATTCGGGGGGCGCGACTACGAGCAGTACTTC. This gives the protein CATRFGGRDYEQYF.